This T cell receptor (beta chain) was identified in a study of molecular identifiers for immune sequencing clone quantification. The table lists this clonotype with many counts. Its specificity is not known. The V segment lost 6 bases and the J segment 7 bases; nucleotides outside the gene matches: 10. The CDR3 extends over 15 amino acids. Germline loops: CDR1 DFQATT, CDR2 SNEGSKA (reference sequence). Study results and caveats: Clones exceeding 20 RNA copies carried over 97% of effector molecules but under 1% of naive-cell molecules.

Preparation of the bulk TCR libraries relied on previously described methods and listed TCR primers. MiXCR, run by TCRdb on the PCR reads, gives a single entry per CDR3 protein. The table records approximately 590,000 distinct CDR3 sequences, around 25% of them present only once. Sequenced sample: naive CD8+ T cells from blood, with Jurkat cell RNA spiked in. Subset in this sample: FACS-sorted CD8+CD4-CCR7+CD45RA+ naive T cells. The chain combines TRBV20-1 with TRBJ1-5, with 12 bases identical to TRBD1. The TCR originated in a human donor in good health. Some libraries in this study had Jurkat cell RNA spiked in. The CDR3 bases are TGCAGTGCCAAAATCCGGGACAGGGGGCACCAGCCCCAGCATTTT. It yields the protein CSAKIRDRGHQPQHF.